What follows are 18 T cell receptor beta chains derived from one specimen sequenced in a study of T cells expressing NK-cell markers. TCRdb derives one entry per CDR3 protein from the 5' RACE reads, leaving out DNA. The sample's table shows approximately 460,000 distinct CDR3 sequences. Sequenced material: blood T cells: a sorted CD56 or NKG2C T cell subset, CD4+ or CD8+ T cells, or bulk PBMC T cells (not recorded which). The receptors here all came from a woman between 18 and 70 years old in good health.

The genes are TRBV6-2 or TRBV6-3 and TRBJ2-1; TCRdb proposes TRBD2, but this gene call is untestable without DNA. Germline V CDR1 and CDR2: MNHEY, SVGEGT. CDR3 size: 17 residues. The CDR3 here is CASSSGLAGVSYNEQFF.

The chain uses TRBV29-1 and TRBJ2-2; TCRdb selects TRBD1, and the lack of DNA leaves this call unchecked. The CDR3 is 14 residues long. The germline V gene has CDR1 SQVTM and CDR2 ANQGSEA. This chain's CDR3 is CSVEAGHVNGELFF.

The chain is built from TRBV5-1 and TRBJ2-5. From germline, CDR1 is SGHRS and CDR2 YFSETQ. CDR3 length: 12 amino acids. CDR3 protein: CASSWNWETQYF.

The chain links TRBV7-2 to TRBJ2-3; there is no DNA to check the TCRdb D call of TRBD1. Germline V CDR1 and CDR2: SGHTA, FQGNSA. The CDR3 is 15 residues long. CDR3: CASCLDLERGGTQYF.

J is TRBJ2-2 and V is TRBV5-1; lacking DNA, the TRBD2 call made by TCRdb goes unchecked. Germline V gene lookup returns CDR1 SGHRS and CDR2 YFSETQ. This CDR3 has 15 residues. The CDR3 region is CASSSDYQDTLELFF.

The chain joins TRBV20-1 to TRBJ2-1; TCRdb's assignment of TRBD2 cannot be checked, as there is no DNA. Germline V gives CDR1 DFQATT, CDR2 SNEGSKA (reference sequence). The CDR3 runs 15 residues. CDR3 amino acids: CSAPLAGGRNNEQFF.

The V gene is TRBV28, the J gene TRBJ2-7; checking the TCRdb D call of TRBD1 is not possible without DNA. Looked up from germline, CDR1 is MDHEN and CDR2 is SYDVKM. The CDR3 is 15 amino acids. CDR3 sequence reads: CASSFPMDRGYEQYF.

The chain recombines TRBV6-1 with TRBJ2-5; TCRdb reports TRBD2, a call that lacks DNA to check it against. Germline V gives CDR1 MNHNS, CDR2 SASEGT. The CDR3 runs 15 residues. CDR3: CASNIAGYIQETQYF.

This chain links TRBV12-3 or TRBV12-4 with TRBJ1-5; the TCRdb call, TRBD1, lacks DNA for checking. The CDR3 has 14 residues. This chain's CDR3 is CASRGDVSNQPQHF.

The chain links TRBV5-4 to TRBJ2-7; TCRdb's D call of TRBD2 is untestable without DNA. The CDR3 spans 17 residues. CDR1 is SGHNT and CDR2 is YYREEE in the germline V gene (reference sequence). The CDR3 spells CASSLGVEREMYNEQYF.

The CDR3 here is CASSYGYTEAFF. The chain links TRBV6-2 or TRBV6-3 to TRBJ1-1. Per germline, CDR1 MNHEY and CDR2 SVGEGT. The CDR3 is 12 residues long.

The V gene is TRBV14, the J gene TRBJ1-1; the TCRdb call, TRBD1, lacks DNA for checking. The CDR3 extends over 13 amino acids. Germline V gives CDR1 SGHDN, CDR2 FVKESK. CDR3 residues: CASSQVPGQQAFF.

This chain links TRBV20-1 with TRBJ1-5; the D call from TCRdb, TRBD1, cannot be confirmed without DNA. The CDR3 is made up of 16 amino acids. Germline CDR1 is DFQATT and CDR2 is SNEGSKA (reference sequence). The CDR3: CSARDNIKGDNQPQHF.

V gene TRBV19 combines with J gene TRBJ2-7; the TRBD1 assignment by TCRdb is unverifiable without DNA. Germline V gene data show CDR1 as LNHDA and CDR2 as SQIVND (reference sequence). The CDR3 has 12 amino acids. CDR3 amino acids: CASSPRRSEQYF.

The V call is TRBV29-1, the J call TRBJ2-5; TCRdb's D call, TRBD2, is unchecked because there is no DNA. The germline gives CDR1 SQVTM, CDR2 ANQGSEA. The CDR3 has 14 residues. CDR3 sequence reads: CSVLGLAGQETQYF.

V usage is TRBV7-9 and J usage is TRBJ2-1. The CDR3 sequence is 13 residues long. CDR1 is SEHNR and CDR2 is FQNEAQ in the germline V gene (reference sequence). The CDR3 reads CASSPSSVHEQFF.

This sequence joins TRBV4-3 and TRBJ2-2; the D gene TCRdb calls, TRBD1, cannot be checked with no DNA. Germline CDR1 and CDR2: LGHNA and YSLEER. This CDR3 is built from 15 residues. The CDR3 is CASSQDDSLAGELFF.

This chain uses TRBV7-2 with TRBJ1-2. The CDR3 length is 13 residues. Looked up from germline, CDR1 is SGHTA and CDR2 is FQGNSA. CDR3: CASSLDFRYGYTF.